This T cell receptor (beta chain) was retrieved from a study of radiotherapy plus CTLA-4 blockade in lung cancer. About the study: Among enrolled patients, approximately 18% responded and more than 25% achieved disease control. Broader study findings: The authors reported that early blood T cell clone dynamics, with interferon-beta, best predicted response.

Unmatched junction bases numbered 11, after V lost 1 base and J lost 2 bases. The germline V gene encodes CDR1 PRHDT and CDR2 FYEKMQ (reference sequence). The CDR3 loop spans 17 amino acids. Measured with immunoSEQ multiplex PCR; TCRdb has only the in-frame clones, and not every one. Among some 110,000 clones, approximately 81% were seen once, and the ten largest hold approximately 2.5%. Of note for this clone: Its antigen is undetermined.

The chain employs TRBV13 and TRBJ2-7; 7 bases agree with TRBD1. Sequenced here: peripheral blood, sampled from a patient treated with radiotherapy plus ipilimumab. This TCR was sampled from a human donor with non-small cell lung cancer that progressed on radiotherapy plus ipilimumab. Some clones in this sample may be carry-over from other donors' samples. The CDR3 nucleotides are TGTGCCAGCAGCTTAGTGAAAGGGACAGTATCTCCCTACGAGCAGTACTTC. It codes for CASSLVKGTVSPYEQYF. The full variable domain, completed using reference TRBV13 and TRBJ2-7, is AAGVIQSPRHLIKEKRETATLKCYPIPRHDTVYWYQQGPGQDPQFLISFYEKMQSDKGSIPDRFSAQQFSDYHSELNMSSLELGDSALYFCASSLVKGTVSPYEQYFGPGTRLTVT.